The T cell receptor beta chain described here comes from a study of T cells after yellow fever vaccination. Study-level information: Each low-cell-number fraction was prepared by means of SMART-Seq v4 Ultra Low Input.

Broader study findings: Clonotypes appearing in both CD4 and CD8 compartments existed, and their share was small. Contaminants from the bulk population, in the form of abundant clonotypes, could be found in FACS-sorted repertoires.

Germline assignment: CDR1 LGHNA and CDR2 YNFKEQ. The V end lost 1 base, the J end lost 5 bases, and 9 bases lay between the germline ends. The CDR3 is 13 amino acids. The table lists this clonotype with many counts. Antigen specificity is unknown. Template switching with 5'RACE generated the TCR cDNA and added a universal primer site and UMIs. TCRdb recomputed calls from the 5' RACE reads with MiXCR, one row per CDR3 protein. This table has 200,000 to 300,000 distinct CDR3 sequences, over 3% appearing once. The source was PBMCs, collected 15 days after the yellow fever booster vaccination. The chain joins TRBV4-2 to TRBJ2-7; unclear D gene. This clonotype was sampled from a man aged 18 to 29 who received the YFV17D yellow fever vaccine. The CDR3 DNA reads TGTGCCAGCAGCCAAGTACTGGGGAACGAGCAGTACGTC. It codes for CASSQVLGNEQYV.